The 17 T cell receptor beta chains below were found in one sample sequenced in a study of cytomegalovirus exposure and HLA in healthy donors (dated by TCRdb to about 2017). Libraries were prepared through the immunoSEQ multiplex PCR assay. The table comes from immuneACCESS by way of TCRdb, which keeps in-frame sequences with V and J called. Part of the clones is missing from these tables; in studies checked, under half for an unresolved V gene and the rest for unknown reasons. The sample profile shows some 170,000 clones; roughly 90% of them were found once. The ten largest make up approximately 10% of the sample. Source material: PBMCs. These receptors all stem from a woman aged 18 to 35 in good health and CMV-seropositive.

J is TRBJ2-7 and V is TRBV2; D is unresolved. The CDR3 length is 11 residues. Looked up from germline, CDR1 is SNHLY and CDR2 is FYNNEI. V lost 7 bases, J lost 5 bases, and 9 bases lay in between. As DNA, the CDR3 is TGTGCCAGCATCAGTCGGGACGAGCAGTACTTC. Amino acids: CASISRDEQYF.

The V gene is TRBV7-2, the J gene TRBJ2-1; 9 bases line up with TRBD1. Germline V gives CDR1 SGHTA, CDR2 FQGNSA. J was trimmed by 6 bases and V by 8 bases; bases with no gene match: 11. This CDR3 contains 15 residues. CDR3 DNA sequence: TGTGCCAGCCGCTCAGCGGGGACAGGGCCCAATGAGCAGTTCTTC. Translated, it gives CASRSAGTGPNEQFF.

This chain connects TRBV7-8 to TRBJ1-2; D remains unclear. This CDR3 has 13 residues. Germline lookup yields CDR1 SGHVS and CDR2 FQNEAQ. V lost 8 bases and J lost 0, with 10 bases in between. CDR3 DNA sequence: TGTGCCAGCTCAGGCCCTGCTAACTATGGCTACACCTTC. Protein: CASSGPANYGYTF.

In the case of this clone: At one end the junction does not follow the germline gene, possibly because of a read error. The V call is TRBV2, the J call TRBJ2-5, with 15 bases that match TRBD2. This CDR3 contains 15 residues. The germline V gene has CDR1 SNHLY and CDR2 FYNNEI. The CDR3 reads CASLKGTSGGKGYNF. CDR3 sequence (DNA): TGTGCCAGCCTCAAGGGGACTAGCGGGGGGAAGGGGTATAACTTC.

The chain carries TRBV4-3 and TRBJ1-1; TRBD1 matches at 10 bases. This CDR3 comprises 14 residues. Germline CDR1 is LGHNA and CDR2 is YSLEER. Trimming took 6 bases from V and 8 from J; bases not matched to a gene: 9. The CDR3 region has the DNA TGCGCCAGCAGTGACAGGGGGCGCGGGTCCGAAGCTTTCTTT. Its translation is CASSDRGRGSEAFF.

The chain links TRBV7-2 to TRBJ1-2; 8 bases map to TRBD1. J was trimmed by 0 bases and V by 5 bases; bases with no gene match: 2. CDR3 length equals 14 residues. Germline V gene sequence: CDR1 SGHTA, CDR2 FQGNSA. As DNA, the CDR3 is TGTGCCAGCAGCCCGGGACAGGCTAACTATGGCTACACCTTC. Amino acids: CASSPGQANYGYTF.

This clone was observed once. The CDR3 nucleotides are TGTGCCAGCAGCCCTCAAGAGGTCGGGACTGAAGCTTTCTTT. Translating gives CASSPQEVGTEAFF. The chain has TRBV6-5 and TRBJ1-1; D unclear. CDR1 is MNHEY, CDR2 SVGAGI, per germline. The CDR3 is 14 amino acids. The germline V and J ends were trimmed by 6 bases and 5 bases, with 16 bases remaining between them.

The CDR3 DNA is TGTGCCATTGGACAGAATAATCAGCCCCAGCATTTT. It yields the protein CAIGQNNQPQHF. The chain employs TRBV10-3 and TRBJ1-5, with D possibly TRBD1 on 6 matching bases. V lost 9 bases to trimming and J lost 4 bases, with 10 bases between them. The CDR3 is made up of 12 amino acids. CDR1 is ENHRY, CDR2 SYGVKD, per germline.

A few counts support this clone. V usage is TRBV5-6 and J usage is TRBJ1-2; D gene unclear. Germline CDR1 is SGHDT and CDR2 is YYEEEE. Deletions cut 4 bases from V and 5 bases from J, with 18 bases between. The CDR3 runs 15 residues. The CDR3 region is CASSDGLLAPYGYTF. For the CDR3, the DNA is TGTGCCAGCAGCGACGGACTGTTGGCGCCTTATGGCTACACCTTC.

The chain couples TRBV5-8 to TRBJ2-6; D unclear. The germline V and J ends were trimmed by 0 bases and 0 bases, with 16 bases remaining between them. The CDR3 covers 19 residues. The germline gives CDR1 SGHTS, CDR2 YDEGEE. CDR3 sequence: CASSLVAGSPYSGANVLTF. The DNA of the CDR3 is TGTGCCAGCAGCTTGGTTGCCGGTTCGCCCTACTCTGGGGCCAACGTCCTGACTTTC.

This chain joins TRBV7-9 and TRBJ2-1, with 7 bases matching TRBD2. CDR1 is SEHNR and CDR2 is FQNEAQ in the germline V gene (reference sequence). CDR3 length equals 15 residues. J was trimmed by 8 bases and V by 5 bases; bases with no gene match: 12. The CDR3 sequence is CASSTGLVSGDEQFF. The CDR3 DNA is TGTGCCAGCAGCACCGGACTAGTATCCGGCGATGAGCAGTTCTTC.

V is TRBV2 and J is TRBJ2-7; tentatively, D is TRBD1 (6 bases). Germline CDR1 SNHLY, CDR2 FYNNEI. V was trimmed by 7 bases and J by 2 bases, leaving 9 bases between them. This CDR3 spans 12 amino acids. The DNA for the CDR3 is TGTGCCAGCAACCAGGGGCCCTACGAGCAGTACTTC. Protein product: CASNQGPYEQYF.

The gene calls are TRBV9 and TRBJ2-1, with a tentative D call TRBD1 (5 bases). The germline gives CDR1 SGDLS, CDR2 YYNGEE. The CDR3 has 14 residues. Deletions cut 6 bases from V and 2 bases from J, with 12 bases between. CDR3 nucleotide sequence: TGTGCCAGCAACACAGGATTACCCTACAATGAGCAGTTCTTC. It translates to CASNTGLPYNEQFF.

This chain links TRBV5-1 with TRBJ1-1, with D maybe TRBD1 (5 bases). The V end lost 4 bases, the J end lost 1 base, and 14 bases lay between the germline ends. Germline V lookup: CDR1 SGHRS, CDR2 YFSETQ. CDR3 length: 15 amino acids. The CDR3 DNA is TGCGCCAGCAGCCTAGAGACAGTAAAGAACACTGAAGCTTTCTTT. Residues: CASSLETVKNTEAFF.

The gene calls are TRBV11-2 and TRBJ2-5; 7 nucleotides align to TRBD2. The CDR3 is made up of 15 amino acids. The V and J ends lost 5 bases and 5 bases, in that order; junction bases with no gene match: 11. CDR1 is SGHAT, CDR2 FQNNGV, per germline. Here the CDR3 DNA reads TGTGCCAGCAGCCCTATGACTAGCAGCGTCGAGACCCAGTACTTC. The encoded protein is CASSPMTSSVETQYF.

The rearrangement joins TRBV19 to TRBJ2-1, with 8 bases lining up with TRBD2. Trimming took 7 bases from V and 4 from J; bases not matched to a gene: 12. Germline CDR1 and CDR2: LNHDA and SQIVND (reference sequence). The CDR3 has 16 amino acids. CDR3 loop: CASTGDGRAGYNEQFF. The CDR3 DNA is TGTGCCAGTACGGGGGACGGGAGGGCCGGGTACAATGAGCAGTTCTTC.

This chain links TRBV18 with TRBJ1-1, with TRBD1 matching 7 bases. J lost 1 base, V lost 6 bases, and 5 bases had no gene match. Germline V gene data show CDR1 as KGHSH and CDR2 as LQKENI. This CDR3 is 14 amino acids long. The CDR3 nucleotides read TGTGCCAGCTCCCGAGACAGGGCGAACACTGAAGCTTTCTTT. This translates into CASSRDRANTEAFF.